This passage covers 11 T cell receptor beta chains from one sample sequenced in a study of blood T cell repertoires in COVID-19. The data were produced by immunoSEQ multiplex PCR, yet TCRdb's version contains in-frame clones alone and is incomplete. Of over 250,000 clones in the sample, more than 85% were seen once. The sequenced material came from peripheral blood. The receptor set was obtained from a young adult with COVID-19, enrolled during active disease.

This clone was detected once. J is TRBJ2-1 and V is TRBV3-1 (or the pseudogene TRBV3-2); 8 nucleotides agree with TRBD2. V lost 0 bases and J lost 7; bases outside the gene matches: 5. The CDR3 spans 15 residues. Germline lookup yields CDR1 LGHDT and CDR2 YNNKEL (reference sequence). The CDR3 region has the DNA TGTGCCAGCAGCCAAGATCTGGGACTAGTAAATGAGCAGTTCTTC. Residues: CASSQDLGLVNEQFF.

The chain is built from TRBV9 and TRBJ1-3; 11 nucleotides agree with TRBD1. This CDR3 has 16 residues. The germline V gene encodes CDR1 SGDLS and CDR2 YYNGEE. V gave up 2 bases and J gave up 2 bases; unmatched junction bases: 3. The CDR3 sequence is CASSVKGQGAGNTIYF. The CDR3 region has the DNA TGTGCCAGCAGCGTGAAGGGACAGGGGGCTGGAAACACCATATATTTT.

This clone was found once. The chain has TRBV7-3 and TRBJ2-1, with TRBD1 as a possible D gene (5 bases). This CDR3 region has 15 residues. CDR1 is SGHTA and CDR2 is FQGTGA in the germline V gene. Trimming stripped 5 bases from V and 4 bases from J, with 15 bases between. The CDR3 DNA is TGTGCCAGCAGCCCTGAAGGGGCAGGTTACAATGAGCAGTTCTTC. Its protein product is CASSPEGAGYNEQFF.

This clone was seen once. CDR3: CASSLSQTTYNEQFF. The CDR3 DNA reads as TGTGCCAGCAGCTTAAGTCAGACAACCTACAATGAGCAGTTCTTC. This chain links TRBV7-2 with TRBJ2-1; the D is unclear. V lost 2 bases and J 2 bases, leaving 10 bases between the germline ends. Germline V gene data show CDR1 as SGHTA and CDR2 as FQGNSA. The CDR3 consists of 15 residues.

In this sample, this clone turned up once. The CDR3 spells CASSQGTIGEQFF. CDR3 in DNA: TGCGCCAGCAGCCAAGGGACTATCGGTGAGCAGTTCTTC. The chain employs TRBV4-3 and TRBJ2-1, with D perhaps matching TRBD2 (6 bases). V dropped 1 base and J dropped 9 bases, with 10 bases sitting between them. The germline CDR1 and CDR2 sequences are LGHNA and YSLEER. The CDR3 is made up of 13 amino acids.

The V call is TRBV5-4, the J call TRBJ1-4, with 8 bases fitting TRBD1. The CDR3 spans 14 residues. Germline V gene data show CDR1 as SGHNT and CDR2 as YYREEE (reference sequence). V lost 4 bases, J lost 4 bases, and 3 bases stayed unmatched. The CDR3 bases are TGTGCCAGCAGCAAGACAGGGGTTAATGAAAAACTGTTTTTT. Amino acid sequence: CASSKTGVNEKLFF.

The chain links TRBV2 to TRBJ1-4; D is uncertain. Germline-derived CDR1 and CDR2 are SNHLY and FYNNEI. CDR3 length equals 12 residues. V was trimmed by 7 bases and J by 8 bases, leaving 11 bases between them. The CDR3 DNA reads as TGTGCCAGCACCCGGGTGCGGGAAAAACTGTTTTTT. Translated, it gives CASTRVREKLFF.

Only one count was recorded for this clone. V gene TRBV5-4 combines with J gene TRBJ1-2; D may be TRBD1 (5 bases). Germline CDR1 and CDR2: SGHNT and YYREEE (reference sequence). The CDR3 length is 12 residues. Deletions cut 0 bases from V and 12 bases from J, with 12 bases between. The CDR3 region is CASSLGQGGHTF. CDR3 bases: TGTGCCAGCAGCTTGGGCCAGGGTGGGCACACCTTC.

This sequence joins TRBV2 and TRBJ2-3, with TRBD1 as a possible D gene (6 bases). Germline V gene lookup returns CDR1 SNHLY and CDR2 FYNNEI. Trimming took 9 bases from V and 9 from J, leaving 10 bases between them. The length of the CDR3 is 10 residues. CDR3: CASQTGTQYF. The CDR3 bases are TGTGCCAGTCAGACAGGAACGCAGTATTTT.

V usage is TRBV4-2 and J usage is TRBJ2-7, with D perhaps matching TRBD1 (5 bases). The CDR3 totals 13 residues. The ends were cut back, 6 bases at V and 2 bases at J, with 11 bases in the middle. Germline V CDR1 and CDR2: LGHNA, YNFKEQ. CDR3 nucleotides: TGTGCCAGCAGTACCACAGGAGCCTACGAGCAGTACTTC. Translated: CASSTTGAYEQYF.

V and J are TRBV10-2 and TRBJ1-5; D may be TRBD1 (6 bases). The CDR3 runs to 15 residues. V was trimmed by 10 bases and J by 2 bases, leaving 18 bases between them. The germline V gene has CDR1 WSHSY and CDR2 SAAADI. CDR3 in amino acids: CATKGTKGGNQPQHF. The CDR3 nucleotides are TGCGCCACCAAGGGGACAAAAGGAGGCAATCAGCCCCAGCATTTT.